Below, one T cell receptor (beta chain) is given with its context. Germline V gene data show CDR1 as SGHDT and CDR2 as YYEEEE. V lost 3 bases, J lost 4 bases, and 10 bases lay in between. The CDR3 contains 13 residues. These data are taken from a study of blood T cell repertoires in COVID-19. Study-level background: The origin of the acute and convalescent COVID-19 samples was the United States, Italy and Spain. From T cells, B-cell-depleted T cells, or PBMCs came the material, which was cDNA or gDNA.

Study members were between about 18 and 95 years old and lived in over 20 US regions. Data came from immunoSEQ multiplex PCR; TCRdb stores just in-frame clones and leaves some out. The table has some 200,000 clones, roughly nine tenths seen once; the top ten hold approximately 3.8%. This clonotype originated in a woman aged 18-29 years in a cohort exposed to, infected with or recovered from COVID-19 (not recorded which). This chain links TRBV5-6 with TRBJ1-2; D is unresolved. The source material was PBMCs or T cells enriched from blood (not recorded which). This CDR3 reads CASSSDTIYGYTF. The CDR3 DNA follows: TGTGCCAGCAGCTCCGACACGATCTATGGCTACACCTTC. Based on the CDR3 plus reference TRBV5-6 and TRBJ1-2, the full variable domain is DAGVTQSPTHLIKTRGQQVTLRCSPKSGHDTVSWYQQALGQGPQFIFQYYEEEERQRGNFPDRFSGHQFPNYSSELNVNALLLGDSALYLCASSSDTIYGYTFGSGTRLTVV.